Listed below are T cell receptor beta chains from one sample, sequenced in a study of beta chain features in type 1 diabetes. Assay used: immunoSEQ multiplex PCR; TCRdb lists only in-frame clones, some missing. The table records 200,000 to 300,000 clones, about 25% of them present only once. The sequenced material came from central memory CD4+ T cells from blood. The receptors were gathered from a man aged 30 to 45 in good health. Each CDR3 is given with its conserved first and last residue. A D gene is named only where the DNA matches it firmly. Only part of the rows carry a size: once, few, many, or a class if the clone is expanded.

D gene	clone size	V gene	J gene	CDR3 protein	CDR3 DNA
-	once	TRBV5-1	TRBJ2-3	CASSWGQRPTDTQYF	TGCGCCAGCAGCTGGGGACAACGACCCACAGATACGCAGTATTTT
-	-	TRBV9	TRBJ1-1	CASSVLPGDTEAFF	TGTGCCAGCAGCGTACTTCCAGGGGACACTGAAGCTTTCTTT
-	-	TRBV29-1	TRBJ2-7	CSVTGLLYEQYF	TGCAGCGTGACGGGACTGCTCTACGAGCAGTACTTC
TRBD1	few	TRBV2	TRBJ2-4	CASSESRGRGPSGDIQYF	TGTGCCAGCAGTGAGTCTAGGGGCAGGGGGCCGTCGGGCGACATTCAGTACTTC
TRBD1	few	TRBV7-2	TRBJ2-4	CASSFAGTGGLNIQYF	TGTGCCAGCAGCTTTGCCGGGACAGGGGGTTTAAACATTCAGTACTTC
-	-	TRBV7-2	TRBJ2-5	CASSPARAGLRTQYF	TGTGCCAGCAGCCCGGCGCGGGCGGGCCTGCGTACCCAGTACTTC
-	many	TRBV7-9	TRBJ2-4	CASSEGKNIQYF	TGTGCCAGCAGCGAGGGAAAAAACATTCAGTACTTC
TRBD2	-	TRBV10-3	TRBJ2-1	CAISESGTSSSEQFF	TGTGCCATCAGTGAGTCCGGGACTAGCAGCAGTGAGCAGTTCTTC
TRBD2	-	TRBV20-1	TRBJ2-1	CSATSGNEQFF	TGCAGCGCGACTAGCGGCAATGAGCAGTTCTTC
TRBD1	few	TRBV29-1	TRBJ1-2	CSVLTGEYTF	TGCAGCGTGCTTACAGGGGAGTACACCTTC
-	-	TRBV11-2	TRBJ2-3	CASSLDGTPTDTQYF	TGTGCCAGCAGCTTAGATGGAACACCAACAGATACGCAGTATTTT
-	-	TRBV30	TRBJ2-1	CAWSQTGGMGILQFF	TGTGCCTGGAGCCAGACGGGTGGGATGGGCATACTTCAGTTCTTC
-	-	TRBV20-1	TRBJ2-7	CSASVENEQYF	TGCAGTGCTAGTGTAGAAAACGAGCAGTACTTC
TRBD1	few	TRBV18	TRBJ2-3	CASSSQGNTQYF	TGTGCCAGCTCTTCACAGGGGAATACGCAGTATTTT
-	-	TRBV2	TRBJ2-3	CASGFTMQYF	TGTGCCAGCGGGTTCACGATGCAGTATTTT
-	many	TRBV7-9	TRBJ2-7	CASDRGSSYEQYF	TGTGCCAGCGACCGAGGGTCATCTTACGAGCAGTACTTC
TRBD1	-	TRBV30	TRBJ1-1	CAWNQGDTEAFF	TGTGCCTGGAATCAGGGGGACACTGAAGCTTTCTTT
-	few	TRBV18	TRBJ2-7	CASSPYTIRYSSYEQYF	TGTGCCAGCTCACCGTACACGATCAGGTACAGCTCCTACGAGCAGTACTTC
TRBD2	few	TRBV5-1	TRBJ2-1	CASSLSSGGYNEQFF	TGCGCCAGCAGCTTGAGTAGCGGGGGCTACAATGAGCAGTTCTTC
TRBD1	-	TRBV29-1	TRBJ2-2	CSVRDRPRGTGELFF	TGCAGCGTCCGGGACAGGCCTCGGGGCACCGGGGAGCTGTTTTTT
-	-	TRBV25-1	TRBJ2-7	CASSDGTGEQYF	TGTGCCAGCAGTGATGGGACGGGAGAGCAGTACTTC
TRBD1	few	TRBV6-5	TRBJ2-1	CASSLRDSSYNEQFF	TGTGCCAGCAGTCTTCGGGACAGCTCCTACAATGAGCAGTTCTTC
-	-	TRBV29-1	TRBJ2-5	CSVEDPPSKYF	TGCAGCGTTGAAGATCCTCCTAGTAAGTACTTC
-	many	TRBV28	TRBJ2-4	CASKGKNIQYF	TGTGCCAGCAAAGGGAAAAACATTCAGTACTTC
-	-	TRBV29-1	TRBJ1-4	CSVGNKGGTSEKLFF	TGCAGCGTTGGGAACAAAGGGGGGACTTCTGAAAAACTGTTTTTT
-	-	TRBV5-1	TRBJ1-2	CASAPGTRIKANYGYTF	TGCGCCAGCGCACCCGGGACAAGGATTAAAGCTAACTATGGCTACACCTTC
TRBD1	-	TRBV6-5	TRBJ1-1	CASCRTGGSEAFF	TGTGCCAGCTGTCGGACAGGGGGCTCTGAAGCTTTCTTT
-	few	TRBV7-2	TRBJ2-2	CASSLAAGTNTGELFF	TGTGCCAGCAGCTTAGCGGCGGGCACGAACACCGGGGAGCTGTTTTTT
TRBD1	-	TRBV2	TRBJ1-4	CASSEGGQGIGRLFF	TGTGCCAGCAGTGAAGGCGGACAGGGTATAGGGAGACTGTTTTTT
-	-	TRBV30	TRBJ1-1	CAWARGVSTEAFF	TGTGCCTGGGCCCGAGGTGTAAGCACTGAAGCTTTCTTT
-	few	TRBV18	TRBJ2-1	CASSPPGQREQFF	TGTGCCAGCTCACCACCCGGGCAACGTGAGCAGTTCTTC
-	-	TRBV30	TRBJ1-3	CAWSFELGNTIYF	TGTGCCTGGAGTTTTGAGCTCGGAAACACCATATATTTT
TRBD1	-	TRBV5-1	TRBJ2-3	CASSLGRQGADTQYF	TGCGCCAGCAGCTTAGGGAGACAGGGGGCAGATACGCAGTATTTT